This T cell receptor beta chain is from a study of T-cell reconstitution after alpha-beta-depleted transplantation in children. The library targeted TCRbeta and was prepared with unique molecular identifiers. From the PCR reads, TCRdb called clonotypes with MiXCR, one entry per CDR3 protein. This repertoire shows 70,000 or so distinct CDR3 sequences, approximately 10% found once; its top ten account for less than 15%. This clonotype was found many times. The CDR3 spans 11 residues. V lost 11 bases to trimming and J lost 8 bases, with 13 bases between them. The source is a boy younger than 18 with acute myeloid leukemia, due to receive a stem cell transplant. The J gene is TRBJ2-1, the V gene TRBV12-3 or TRBV12-4; no clear D. The sequenced sample was PBMCs, obtained before TCRalphabeta/CD19-depleted stem cell transplant. The chain's CDR3 is CASAPGHEQFF. CDR3 DNA: TGTGCCTCCGCCCCCGGTCATGAGCAGTTCTTC.